The rows below give T cell receptor beta chains drawn from one sample of a study of regulatory T cells in long-lasting Graves disease. From the multiplex PCR reads, TCRdb called clonotypes with MiXCR, one entry per CDR3 protein. The table shows over 500,000 distinct CDR3 sequences, with approximately 15% occurring only once. The same data also contributed to another study, on T cells in Graves' hyperthyroidism and ophthalmopathy.

Sequenced here: peripheral blood mononuclear cells (PBMCs), sampled at new diagnosis, from a patient treated with antithyroid drugs. These receptors were taken from a woman in her 30s with Graves disease. Both conserved end residues are part of each CDR3. The D gene is left open where the match is weak. Size is stated for part of the rows, as once, few or many counts, or as a class when the clone is expanded.

D gene,V gene,CDR3 length,J gene,clone size,CDR3 protein,CDR3 DNA
-,TRBV20-1,17,TRBJ1-1,few,CSARDREGSRANTEAFF,TGCAGTGCTAGAGATCGGGAGGGGAGCAGGGCGAACACTGAAGCTTTCTTT
TRBD1,TRBV7-2,16,TRBJ1-5,-,CASSTHDRGKDQPQHF,TGTGCCAGCAGCACCCACGACAGGGGGAAGGATCAGCCCCAGCATTTT
-,TRBV20-1,14,TRBJ2-7,many,CSARDKRNTYEQYF,TGCAGTGCTAGAGATAAGAGGAATACCTACGAGCAGTACTTC
TRBD1,TRBV3-1,13,TRBJ1-2,-,CASSQAGTGGYTF,TGTGCCAGCAGCCAGGCCGGGACAGGGGGCTACACCTTC
-,TRBV9,15,TRBJ2-1,many,CASSVVSDSFDEQFF,TGTGCCAGCAGCGTAGTGTCGGACAGTTTTGATGAGCAGTTCTTC
-,TRBV12-3/TRBV12-4,15,TRBJ2-1,many,CASSLDGGRNNEQFF,TGTGCCAGCAGTTTAGACGGGGGCAGGAATAATGAGCAGTTCTTC
-,TRBV20-1,16,TRBJ1-6,-,CSARLQGALGNSPLHF,TGCAGTGCTAGACTACAAGGTGCTTTAGGGAATTCACCCCTCCACTTT
-,TRBV25-1,15,TRBJ1-4,few,CASSEERQGQGKLFF,TGTGCCAGCAGTGAAGAGCGGCAGGGGCAGGGAAAACTGTTTTTT
-,TRBV10-3,14,TRBJ2-7,-,CAISDFDRSYEQYF,TGTGCCATCAGTGATTTTGACAGGTCTTACGAGCAGTACTTC
-,TRBV5-1,18,TRBJ2-6,-,CASSHRDPSSSGANVLTF,TGCGCCAGCAGCCACAGGGATCCCTCGAGCTCTGGGGCCAACGTCCTGACTTTC
TRBD1,TRBV5-1,15,TRBJ2-1,once,CASSLGDRTYNEQFF,TGTGCCAGCAGCTTGGGGGACAGAACCTACAATGAGCAGTTCTTC
TRBD2,TRBV7-2,12,TRBJ2-1,few,CASRGSGNSQFF,TGTGCCAGCAGGGGTAGCGGGAATAGTCAGTTCTTC
-,TRBV6-1,15,TRBJ1-6,-,CASNPSGNGVSPLHF,TGTGCCAGCAATCCGTCTGGGAACGGAGTATCACCCCTCCACTTT
-,TRBV24-1,16,TRBJ2-7,-,CATSDSFPGARNEQYF,TGTGCCACCAGTGATTCTTTCCCGGGAGCTCGGAACGAGCAGTACTTC
-,TRBV20-1,16,TRBJ2-5,few,CSARDLLRTSGETQYF,TGCAGTGCTAGAGATCTCCTCCGGACCTCGGGGGAGACCCAGTACTTC
-,TRBV12-3/TRBV12-4,12,TRBJ1-1,few,CASRIESTEAFF,TGTGCCAGCAGGATAGAGAGCACTGAAGCTTTCTTT
TRBD2,TRBV27,16,TRBJ2-3,many,CASSLIVGLGPDTQYF,TGTGCCAGCAGTTTAATTGTGGGACTAGGACCAGATACGCAGTATTTT
-,TRBV28,15,TRBJ1-1,many,CASSLIGTGKWEAFF,TGTGCCAGCAGTTTAATCGGGACGGGAAAGTGGGAAGCTTTCTTT
-,TRBV10-1,13,TRBJ2-1,-,CASQKEWSNEQFF,TGCGCCAGCCAAAAAGAATGGAGCAATGAGCAGTTCTTC
-,TRBV20-1,15,TRBJ2-7,-,CSASIPHLRGHEQYF,TGCAGTGCTAGTATTCCCCATCTTAGGGGCCACGAGCAGTACTTC
TRBD1,TRBV27,15,TRBJ2-6,many,CASGTASSGANVLTF,TGTGCCAGCGGGACAGCCTCATCTGGGGCCAACGTCCTGACTTTC
-,TRBV5-1,14,TRBJ1-1,few,CASSDTTPETEAFF,TGCGCCAGCAGCGACACAACCCCGGAGACTGAAGCTTTCTTT
-,TRBV14,13,TRBJ2-7,-,CASSHAADGQRYF,TGTGCCAGCAGCCATGCCGCCGATGGACAGCGGTACTTC
-,TRBV14,14,TRBJ1-1,many,CASSPHLTNTEAFF,TGTGCCAGCAGCCCCCACCTGACGAACACTGAAGCTTTCTTT
TRBD1,TRBV6-1,14,TRBJ1-2,few,CASSEGPGQGSYTF,TGTGCCAGCAGTGAGGGACCGGGACAGGGCTCCTACACCTTC
-,TRBV18,14,TRBJ2-7,-,CASSLAGWVNEQYF,TGTGCCAGCTCACTGGCGGGCTGGGTGAACGAGCAGTACTTC
-,TRBV28,16,TRBJ1-3,few,CASSSVRQNSGNTIYF,TGTGCCAGCAGTTCGGTTCGGCAGAACTCTGGAAACACCATATATTTT
-,TRBV29-1,14,TRBJ2-7,many,CSVSPTTSIYEQYF,TGCAGCGTTTCCCCCACAACTAGTATCTACGAGCAGTACTTC
TRBD1,TRBV6-2/TRBV6-3,14,TRBJ2-1,many,CASSYDRDYNEQFF,TGTGCCAGCAGTTACGACAGGGACTACAATGAGCAGTTCTTC
TRBD2,TRBV3-1,14,TRBJ2-1,-,CASSQVAGGNEQFF,TGTGCCAGCAGCCAAGTAGCGGGGGGAAATGAGCAGTTCTTC
TRBD2,TRBV6-1,15,TRBJ2-1,-,CASSSSGYTYNEQFF,TGTGCCAGCAGTAGTAGCGGGTATACCTACAATGAGCAGTTCTTC
TRBD2,TRBV5-1,15,TRBJ2-7,many,CASSWTAGGSYEQYF,TGCGCCAGCAGCTGGACAGCGGGAGGCTCCTACGAGCAGTACTTC
TRBD2,TRBV9,18,TRBJ2-3,-,CASSVSRWASGDGDTQYF,TGTGCCAGCAGCGTCTCGCGATGGGCTAGCGGAGACGGGGATACGCAGTATTTT
TRBD2,TRBV5-1,14,TRBJ2-1,many,CASCPGLADNEQFF,TGCGCCAGCTGTCCGGGACTAGCGGACAATGAGCAGTTCTTC
-,TRBV9,14,TRBJ2-3,few,CASTQQFRGDTQYF,TGTGCCAGCACCCAACAGTTCAGGGGAGATACGCAGTATTTT
TRBD1,TRBV2,15,TRBJ1-2,-,CASSDLGQGGHGYTF,TGTGCCAGCAGTGACCTGGGACAGGGCGGGCATGGCTACACCTTC
-,TRBV7-6,15,TRBJ2-1,many,CASSPGEGRAPWQFF,TGTGCCAGCAGCCCCGGCGAAGGTCGGGCGCCATGGCAGTTCTTC
TRBD2,TRBV29-1,13,TRBJ2-7,-,CSVGTSVTYEQYF,TGCAGCGTGGGGACTAGCGTTACCTACGAGCAGTACTTC
TRBD1,TRBV11-1,16,TRBJ2-2,-,CASSFLGQGASGELFF,TGTGCCAGCAGCTTTTTGGGACAGGGGGCTTCCGGGGAGCTGTTTTTT
TRBD1,TRBV20-1,15,TRBJ1-4,-,CSAPDRLTSNEKLFF,TGCAGTGCTCCGGACAGGCTGACGTCTAATGAAAAACTGTTTTTT
TRBD2,TRBV5-1,16,TRBJ2-5,-,CASSWGLTVPQETQYF,TGCGCCAGCAGCTGGGGACTAACCGTGCCGCAAGAGACCCAGTACTTC
-,TRBV9,16,TRBJ2-3,-,CASGARGSVSTDTQYF,TGTGCCAGCGGCGCGAGGGGTAGCGTAAGCACAGATACGCAGTATTTT
-,TRBV7-9,15,TRBJ2-7,few,CASSLTGDSSSEQYF,TGTGCCAGCAGTCTCACGGGGGACTCCTCGAGCGAGCAGTACTTC
TRBD2,TRBV28,17,TRBJ2-6,-,CASSSRTSLSGANVLTF,TGTGCCAGCAGTTCCCGGACTAGTTTGTCTGGGGCCAACGTCCTGACTTTC
-,TRBV5-1,14,TRBJ2-3,many,CASSHWGFTDTQYF,TGCGCCAGCAGCCATTGGGGGTTCACAGATACGCAGTATTTT
-,TRBV28,16,TRBJ1-3,many,CASSPIRSPSGNTIYF,TGTGCCAGCAGTCCGATCCGGTCCCCCTCTGGAAACACCATATATTTT
-,TRBV7-9,17,TRBJ1-2,many,CASSPGSSRGPGYGYTF,TGTGCCAGCAGCCCCGGCAGTTCCCGAGGCCCCGGCTATGGCTACACCTTC
-,TRBV9,16,TRBJ1-6,-,CASSVFDSSYNSPLHF,TGTGCCAGCAGCGTCTTCGATAGCTCCTATAATTCACCCCTCCACTTT
TRBD1,TRBV28,12,TRBJ1-2,many,CATQQGPYGYTF,TGTGCCACTCAACAGGGGCCTTATGGCTACACCTTC
-,TRBV2,14,TRBJ2-5,few,CASKIDRSQETQYF,TGTGCCAGCAAGATCGACAGGTCGCAAGAGACCCAGTACTTC
-,TRBV20-1,13,TRBJ2-7,few,CSAFSHTRYEQYF,TGCAGTGCTTTCTCCCACACCCGCTACGAGCAGTACTTC
-,TRBV24-1,11,TRBJ2-1,few,CATSDPGVWFF,TGTGCCACCAGTGATCCCGGGGTCTGGTTCTTC
-,TRBV30,15,TRBJ2-2,few,CAWGRDLTNTGELFF,TGTGCCTGGGGCAGGGACTTGACGAACACCGGGGAGCTGTTTTTT
TRBD1,TRBV19,13,TRBJ2-7,few,CASTAGQDYEQYF,TGTGCCAGTACCGCGGGACAGGACTACGAGCAGTACTTC
-,TRBV7-8,13,TRBJ2-3,many,CASSLAPTDTQYF,TGTGCCAGCAGCTTAGCGCCCACAGATACGCAGTATTTT